The 11 T cell receptor beta chains below come from one sample, sequenced in a study of shared clonotypes between healthy human individuals. Sequencing was performed with immunoSEQ multiplex PCR; in TCRdb, only in-frame clones are kept and a portion is missing. Of about 2.2 million clones listed, roughly 95% are singletons. As defined, naive CD8 cells were CD45RO-negative and positively selected for CCR7, with terminally differentiated effector memory CD45RA+ cells excluded. The sequenced sample consisted of naive CD8+ T cells from PBMCs. All receptors derive from a man between 18 and 35 years old in good health. Some clones in this sample may be carry-over from other donors' samples.

The chain uses TRBV7-9 and TRBJ2-7; D unclear. The ends were cut back, 5 bases at V and 6 bases at J, with 14 bases in the middle. Germline V lookup: CDR1 SEHNR, CDR2 FQNEAQ (reference sequence). The CDR3 runs to 13 residues. The chain's CDR3 is CASSPGLGREQYF. CDR3 nucleotides: TGTGCCAGCAGCCCAGGATTAGGGCGCGAGCAGTACTTC.

The chain combines TRBV10-2 with TRBJ2-1, with 8 positions matching TRBD1. The V and J ends lost 6 bases and 8 bases, in that order; junction bases with no gene match: 6. This CDR3 is 13 amino acids long. Germline V gene lookup returns CDR1 WSHSY and CDR2 SAAADI. The DNA of the CDR3 is TGCGCCAGCAGGGACGACAGGGGATATGAGCAGTTCTTC. Its protein is CASRDDRGYEQFF.

With respect to this clone: The same CDR3 is also encoded by other DNA sequences in this sample. This chain uses TRBV27 with TRBJ2-5; D not resolved. The CDR3 has 14 amino acids. Germline CDR1 reads MNHEY; CDR2 reads SMNVEV (reference sequence). V dropped 6 bases and J dropped 1 base, with 12 bases sitting between them. In DNA, the CDR3 is TGTGCCAGCAGCCCCCTAGGAATCCAAGAGACCCAGTACTTC. Its translation is CASSPLGIQETQYF.

This rearrangement joins TRBV6-1 to TRBJ1-4, with 9 nucleotides matching TRBD1. J lost 8 bases, V lost 2 bases, and 3 bases had no gene match. The germline CDR1 and CDR2 sequences are MNHNS and SASEGT. This CDR3 spans 14 amino acids. CDR3 region: CASSEWTGDEKLFF. The CDR3 bases are TGTGCCAGCAGTGAATGGACAGGGGACGAAAAACTGTTTTTT.

The chain joins TRBV27 to TRBJ2-1; D remains ambiguous. In germline, CDR1 is MNHEY, CDR2 SMNVEV (reference sequence). The CDR3 has 14 residues. With 2 bases removed from V and 5 bases from J, the gap between germline ends came to 10 bases. CDR3: CASSLRFPDNEQFF. CDR3 in DNA: TGTGCCAGCAGTTTACGGTTTCCGGACAATGAGCAGTTCTTC.

Comment on this clone: Other DNA sequences in this specimen translate into the identical CDR3. This chain connects TRBV5-6 to TRBJ1-2; 9 bases map to TRBD1. Germline loops: CDR1 SGHDT, CDR2 YYEEEE. The V segment lost 2 bases and the J segment 4 bases; nucleotides outside the gene matches: 3. This CDR3 has 14 amino acids. CDR3 DNA sequence: TGTGCCAGCAGCTTAGGGACAGGGCCCTATGGCTACACCTTC. Amino acid sequence: CASSLGTGPYGYTF.

In DNA form, the CDR3 reads TGTGCCAGCAAAGACACCGGAGGTTCGTACACTGAAGCTTTCTTT. Translated: CASKDTGGSYTEAFF. The genes are TRBV6-4 and TRBJ1-1, with D unresolved. Trimming cost V 7 bases and J 3 bases, with 18 bases left between them. Germline-derived CDR1 and CDR2 are MRHNA and SNTAGT. This CDR3 contains 15 residues.

J is TRBJ2-2 and V is TRBV5-6; TRBD1 might be the D (5 bases). V dropped 5 bases and J dropped 2 bases, with 16 bases sitting between them. This CDR3 comprises 16 residues. Germline V CDR1 and CDR2: SGHDT, YYEEEE. Here the CDR3 DNA reads TGTGCCAGCAGGACTTGGAGAAGGGGAAACACCGGGGAGCTGTTTTTT. The encoded protein is CASRTWRRGNTGELFF. The whole variable domain, filled in from reference TRBV5-6 and TRBJ2-2, reads DAGVTQSPTHLIKTRGQQVTLRCSPKSGHDTVSWYQQALGQGPQFIFQYYEEEERQRGNFPDRFSGHQFPNYSSELNVNALLLGDSALYLCASRTWRRGNTGELFFGEGSRLTVL.

CDR3 sequence (DNA): TGTGCCAGCAGTTCGTTTCAGTTGCAGTATTTT. It yields the protein CASSSFQLQYF. The genes are TRBV28 and TRBJ2-3, with no clear D. Germline V CDR1 and CDR2: MDHEN, SYDVKM. The CDR3 loop spans 11 amino acids. Trimming shortened V by 4 bases and J by 11 bases, and 10 bases separated the two germline ends.

This rearrangement joins TRBV29-1 to TRBJ2-3, with TRBD2 matching over 8 bases. The CDR3 runs to 14 residues. V lost 4 bases to trimming and J lost 4 bases; unmatched junction nucleotides: 7. Germline-derived CDR1 and CDR2 are SQVTM and ANQGSEA. The CDR3 protein is CSVGFSGNADTQYF. Here the CDR3 DNA reads TGCAGCGTTGGTTTTAGCGGGAACGCAGATACGCAGTATTTT.

This rearrangement joins TRBV27 to TRBJ1-1; the match to TRBD1 covers 9 bases. After removal of 8 bases from V and 5 bases from J, the junction contained 12 bases not matched to a gene. Germline V lookup: CDR1 MNHEY, CDR2 SMNVEV (reference sequence). The CDR3 runs to 15 residues. CDR3 bases: TGTGCCAGCCGCCTCGTCGGACAGGGGATAACTGAAGCTTTCTTT. The encoded protein is CASRLVGQGITEAFF.